Listed here is a single TCR beta chain. Its antigen remains unidentified. Here the CDR3 omits its conserved ending phenylalanine or tryptophan, so a read error is the likely source. This sample was taken from a study of molecular identifiers for immune sequencing clone quantification. Study at large: Split five ways in replicates, RNA from about 20,000 or 100,000 naive CD8 cells had four portions sequenced. Study-wide findings and caveats: Investigators reportedly could detect spiked Jurkat TCR RNA from one cell among 1.1 million or so naive cells. Naive cells had under 1% of molecules in clones above 20 RNA copies, effectors over 99%.

The CDR3 spans 14 residues. The germline V gene encodes CDR1 MNHEY and CDR2 SVGEGT. The V end lost 8 bases, the J end lost 2 bases, and 15 bases lay between the germline ends. Both previously described methods and listed TCR primers were employed to make bulk TCR libraries. TCRdb re-called the PCR reads through MiXCR, storing one row per CDR3 protein. The sample contains about half a million distinct CDR3 sequences, under 30% of which appear only once. The clonotype was recovered from a human donor in good health. Some libraries in this study had Jurkat cell RNA spiked in. The V gene is TRBV6-2 or TRBV6-3, the J gene TRBJ1-2; possibly TRBD1 for D (5 bases). The sample consisted of naive CD8+ T cells from blood, with Jurkat cell RNA spiked in. The sample's subset: FACS-sorted CD8+CD4-CCR7+CD45RA+ naive T cells. The CDR3 protein is CASWGTQINYGYTI. CDR3 in DNA: TGTGCCAGCTGGGGGACTCAGATCAACTATGGCTACACCATC.